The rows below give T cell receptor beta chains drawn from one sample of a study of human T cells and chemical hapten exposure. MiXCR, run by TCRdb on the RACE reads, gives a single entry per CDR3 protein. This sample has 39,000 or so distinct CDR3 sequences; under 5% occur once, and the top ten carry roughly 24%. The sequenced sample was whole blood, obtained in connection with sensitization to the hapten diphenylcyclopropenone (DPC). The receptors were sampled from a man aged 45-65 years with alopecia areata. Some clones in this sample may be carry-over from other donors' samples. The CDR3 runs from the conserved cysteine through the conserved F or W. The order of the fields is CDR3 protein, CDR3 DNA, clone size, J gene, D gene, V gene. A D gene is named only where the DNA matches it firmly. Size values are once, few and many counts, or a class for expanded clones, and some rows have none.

CDR3 protein: CASSLNGGWGEQYF
CDR3 DNA: TGTGCCAGCAGCTTGAATGGGGGTTGGGGCGAGCAGTACTTC
clone size: NA
J gene: TRBJ2-7
D gene: NA
V gene: TRBV5-4

CDR3 protein: CASSPGQGLFGQPQHF
CDR3 DNA: TGCGCCAGCAGCCCGGGACAGGGACTCTTCGGGCAGCCCCAGCATTTT
clone size: many
J gene: TRBJ1-5
D gene: TRBD1
V gene: TRBV5-1

CDR3 protein: CASSLESGTGINGYTF
CDR3 DNA: TGCGCCAGCAGCTTGGAATCCGGGACAGGGATCAATGGCTACACCTTC
clone size: many
J gene: TRBJ1-2
D gene: TRBD1
V gene: TRBV5-1

CDR3 protein: CASSLSSGRPDTQYF
CDR3 DNA: TGTGCCAGCAGCTTGTCCAGCGGGAGACCAGATACGCAGTATTTT
clone size: medium-sized
J gene: TRBJ2-3
D gene: TRBD2
V gene: TRBV5-4

CDR3 protein: CASREVPYEQYF
CDR3 DNA: TGTGCCAGCAGAGAGGTCCCCTACGAGCAGTACTTC
clone size: many
J gene: TRBJ2-7
D gene: NA
V gene: TRBV28

CDR3 protein: CASNRVGSTGVQYF
CDR3 DNA: TGCGCCAGCAACCGGGTCGGGTCGACAGGAGTGCAGTATTTT
clone size: many
J gene: TRBJ2-3
D gene: NA
V gene: TRBV5-1

CDR3 protein: CASSQDWAGVSYNEQFF
CDR3 DNA: TGCGCCAGCAGCCAAGATTGGGCGGGCGTCTCCTACAATGAGCAGTTCTTC
clone size: many
J gene: TRBJ2-1
D gene: NA
V gene: TRBV4-1

CDR3 protein: CASSLSGTASGANVLTF
CDR3 DNA: TGTGCCAGCAGTTTATCCGGGACAGCCTCTGGGGCCAACGTCCTGACTTTC
clone size: many
J gene: TRBJ2-6
D gene: TRBD1
V gene: TRBV27

CDR3 protein: CASSWGAGGGEKLFF
CDR3 DNA: TGTGCCAGCAGTTGGGGGGCAGGGGGCGGTGAAAAACTGTTTTTT
clone size: many
J gene: TRBJ1-4
D gene: TRBD1
V gene: TRBV12-3/TRBV12-4

CDR3 protein: CASSQGRSGANVLTF
CDR3 DNA: TGTGCCAGCAGTCAAGGAAGGTCTGGGGCCAACGTCCTGACTTTC
clone size: many
J gene: TRBJ2-6
D gene: NA
V gene: TRBV28

CDR3 protein: CASSFRGTVDYEQYF
CDR3 DNA: TGTGCCAGCAGTTTTAGGGGGACGGTTGACTACGAGCAGTACTTC
clone size: many
J gene: TRBJ2-7
D gene: NA
V gene: TRBV28

CDR3 protein: CASSFWAPGQGYEQYF
CDR3 DNA: TGTGCCAGCAGTTTTTGGGCGCCGGGACAGGGTTACGAGCAGTACTTC
clone size: many
J gene: TRBJ2-7
D gene: TRBD1
V gene: TRBV27

CDR3 protein: CASSPTMGNTEAFF
CDR3 DNA: TGTGCCAGCAGCCCTACGATGGGGAACACTGAAGCTTTCTTT
clone size: few
J gene: TRBJ1-1
D gene: NA
V gene: TRBV11-2

CDR3 protein: CASGLGIQPQHF
CDR3 DNA: TGTGCTAGTGGTTTGGGAATCCAGCCCCAGCATTTT
clone size: many
J gene: TRBJ1-5
D gene: NA
V gene: TRBV12-5

CDR3 protein: CSFRESGELFF
CDR3 DNA: TGCAGCTTCCGGGAGAGCGGGGAGCTGTTTTTT
clone size: many
J gene: TRBJ2-2
D gene: NA
V gene: TRBV29-1

CDR3 protein: CASSQELGTGFNYGYTF
CDR3 DNA: TGTGCCAGCAGCCAAGAGCTCGGGACAGGGTTTAACTATGGCTACACCTTC
clone size: many
J gene: TRBJ1-2
D gene: TRBD1
V gene: TRBV3-1

CDR3 protein: CASSLIVFTVNGGDTQYF
CDR3 DNA: TGTGCCAGCAGTTTAATCGTATTTACAGTAAACGGAGGGGATACGCAGTATTTT
clone size: few
J gene: TRBJ2-3
D gene: NA
V gene: TRBV12-3/TRBV12-4

CDR3 protein: CASSLYPTGTQETQYF
CDR3 DNA: TGTGCCAGCAGTTTATACCCGACAGGGACCCAAGAGACCCAGTACTTC
clone size: few
J gene: TRBJ2-5
D gene: TRBD1
V gene: TRBV27

CDR3 protein: CASSQEQRAGPSYEQYF
CDR3 DNA: TGCGCCAGCAGCCAAGAACAACGTGCGGGGCCCTCCTACGAGCAGTACTTC
clone size: many
J gene: TRBJ2-7
D gene: NA
V gene: TRBV4-1

CDR3 protein: CSARERDGNSPLHF
CDR3 DNA: TGCAGTGCTAGGGAGAGGGATGGGAATTCACCCCTCCACTTT
clone size: few
J gene: TRBJ1-6
D gene: NA
V gene: TRBV20-1

CDR3 protein: CAWSFYYEQFF
CDR3 DNA: TGTGCCTGGAGTTTCTATTATGAGCAGTTCTTC
clone size: many
J gene: TRBJ2-1
D gene: NA
V gene: TRBV30

CDR3 protein: CASSQTRDTQYF
CDR3 DNA: TGTGCCAGCAGCCAGACTAGGGATACGCAGTATTTT
clone size: NA
J gene: TRBJ2-3
D gene: NA
V gene: TRBV3-1

CDR3 protein: CASTQGGTGALNEQFF
CDR3 DNA: TGCGCCAGCACTCAAGGGGGGACAGGCGCCTTAAATGAGCAGTTCTTC
clone size: many
J gene: TRBJ2-1
D gene: TRBD1
V gene: TRBV5-1

CDR3 protein: CSVEGHNTGELFF
CDR3 DNA: TGCAGCGTTGAAGGGCATAACACCGGGGAGCTGTTTTTT
clone size: many
J gene: TRBJ2-2
D gene: NA
V gene: TRBV29-1

CDR3 protein: CAISGTSGVLSYEQYF
CDR3 DNA: TGTGCCATCAGCGGAACTAGCGGAGTCCTCTCCTACGAGCAGTACTTC
clone size: many
J gene: TRBJ2-7
D gene: TRBD2
V gene: TRBV10-3

CDR3 protein: CSGGFAGGYTF
CDR3 DNA: TGCAGCGGTGGGTTCGCGGGGGGCTACACCTTC
clone size: many
J gene: TRBJ1-2
D gene: NA
V gene: TRBV29-1

CDR3 protein: CAISGPGLADEQFF
CDR3 DNA: TGTGCCATCAGTGGGCCGGGACTAGCGGATGAGCAGTTCTTC
clone size: medium-sized
J gene: TRBJ2-1
D gene: TRBD2
V gene: TRBV10-3

CDR3 protein: CASSLSLTVGMNTEAFF
CDR3 DNA: TGTGCCAGCAGTTTATCGTTGACGGTGGGAATGAACACTGAAGCTTTCTTT
clone size: NA
J gene: TRBJ1-1
D gene: NA
V gene: TRBV27

CDR3 protein: CSGGEGDNQPQHF
CDR3 DNA: TGCAGCGGGGGAGAGGGAGACAATCAGCCCCAGCATTTT
clone size: many
J gene: TRBJ1-5
D gene: NA
V gene: TRBV29-1

CDR3 protein: CASSLSEDTQYF
CDR3 DNA: TGTGCCAGCAGTTTGTCGGAAGATACGCAGTATTTT
clone size: many
J gene: TRBJ2-3
D gene: NA
V gene: TRBV12-3/TRBV12-4

CDR3 protein: CASSLSRSSGANVLTF
CDR3 DNA: TGTGCCAGCAGTTTATCTAGGTCCTCTGGGGCCAACGTCCTGACTTTC
clone size: many
J gene: TRBJ2-6
D gene: NA
V gene: TRBV28

CDR3 protein: CASSRTSEYEQYF
CDR3 DNA: TGCGCCAGCAGCCGGACTAGCGAGTACGAGCAGTACTTC
clone size: many
J gene: TRBJ2-7
D gene: TRBD2
V gene: TRBV4-3

CDR3 protein: CASSPTGGNEQFF
CDR3 DNA: TGTGCCAGCAGCCCCACAGGGGGCAATGAGCAGTTCTTC
clone size: many
J gene: TRBJ2-1
D gene: TRBD1
V gene: TRBV7-9

CDR3 protein: CASSYSAAGGPKVTQYF
CDR3 DNA: TGTGCCAGCAGTTACTCCGCTGCGGGAGGGCCGAAAGTTACGCAGTATTTT
clone size: many
J gene: TRBJ2-3
D gene: TRBD2
V gene: TRBV6-2/TRBV6-3

CDR3 protein: CSAREGTSGTETQYF
CDR3 DNA: TGCAGTGCTAGAGAGGGGACTAGCGGGACAGAGACCCAGTACTTC
clone size: many
J gene: TRBJ2-5
D gene: TRBD2
V gene: TRBV20-1

CDR3 protein: CASRRTGQSTQPQHF
CDR3 DNA: TGTGCCAGCAGAAGAACGGGACAAAGCACCCAGCCCCAGCATTTT
clone size: many
J gene: TRBJ1-5
D gene: NA
V gene: TRBV28

CDR3 protein: CASRLRVSEAFF
CDR3 DNA: TGTGCCAGCAGACTCAGGGTTTCTGAAGCTTTCTTT
clone size: many
J gene: TRBJ1-1
D gene: NA
V gene: TRBV28

CDR3 protein: CASSSDSHNEQFF
CDR3 DNA: TGTGCCAGCAGCTCCGACAGTCACAATGAGCAGTTCTTC
clone size: medium-sized
J gene: TRBJ2-1
D gene: NA
V gene: TRBV6-2/TRBV6-3

CDR3 protein: CSAVFRGIGTEAFF
CDR3 DNA: TGCAGTGCTGTGTTCAGGGGGATCGGCACTGAAGCTTTCTTT
clone size: few
J gene: TRBJ1-1
D gene: TRBD1
V gene: TRBV20-1

CDR3 protein: CASSPSGHGTDTQYF
CDR3 DNA: TGTGCCAGCAGCCCTAGCGGTCATGGGACAGATACGCAGTATTTT
clone size: many
J gene: TRBJ2-3
D gene: TRBD2
V gene: TRBV5-6

CDR3 protein: CASSPSGGRTYNEQFF
CDR3 DNA: TGTGCCAGCAGCCCCTCCGGCGGGAGAACCTACAATGAGCAGTTCTTC
clone size: many
J gene: TRBJ2-1
D gene: TRBD2
V gene: TRBV3-1

CDR3 protein: CASSSGQSTDTQYF
CDR3 DNA: TGTGCCAGCAGCTCCGGACAGAGCACAGATACGCAGTATTTT
clone size: many
J gene: TRBJ2-3
D gene: NA
V gene: TRBV7-9

CDR3 protein: CATSPGTGYLGSYNEQFF
CDR3 DNA: TGTGCCACCAGTCCCGGGACAGGGTATCTGGGCTCCTACAATGAGCAGTTCTTC
clone size: few
J gene: TRBJ2-1
D gene: TRBD1
V gene: TRBV24-1

CDR3 protein: CASSYVAGARYEQYF
CDR3 DNA: TGCGCCAGCAGCTACGTAGCGGGAGCTCGATACGAGCAGTACTTC
clone size: many
J gene: TRBJ2-7
D gene: TRBD2
V gene: TRBV10-1